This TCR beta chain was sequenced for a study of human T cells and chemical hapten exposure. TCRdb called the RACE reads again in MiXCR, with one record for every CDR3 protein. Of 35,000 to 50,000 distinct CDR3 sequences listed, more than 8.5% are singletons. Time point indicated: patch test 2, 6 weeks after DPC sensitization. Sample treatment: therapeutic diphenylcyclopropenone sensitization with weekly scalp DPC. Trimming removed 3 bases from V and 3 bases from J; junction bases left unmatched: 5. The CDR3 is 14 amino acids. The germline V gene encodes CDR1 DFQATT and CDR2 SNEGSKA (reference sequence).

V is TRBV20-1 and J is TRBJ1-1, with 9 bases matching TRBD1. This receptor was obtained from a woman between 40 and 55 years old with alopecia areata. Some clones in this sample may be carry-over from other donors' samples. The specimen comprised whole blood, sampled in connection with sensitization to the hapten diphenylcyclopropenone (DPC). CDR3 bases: TGCAGTGCTAGGTCAGGGACAGGGCACACTGAAGCTTTCTTT. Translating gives CSARSGTGHTEAFF.